The source of this T cell receptor beta chain is a study of post-analysis software for immune sequencing data. General study points: TRBV5-6, TRBV5-1 and TRBV20-1 were among about 5 TRBV segments more frequent in patients than controls.

Details on this clonotype: Antigen unknown.

Sequencing libraries made from TCR beta cDNA carried unique molecular identifiers. TCRdb re-analysed the PCR reads in MiXCR, keeping a single row per CDR3 protein. The profile shows some 890,000 distinct CDR3 sequences, roughly 50% of them singletons. V lost 1 base and J lost 7; bases outside the gene matches: 8. This CDR3 is built from 16 residues. The germline V gene has CDR1 SGHKS and CDR2 YYEKEE (reference sequence). This TCR was sampled from a girl aged 5 to 17 with multiple sclerosis. V usage is TRBV5-5 and J usage is TRBJ2-1; 10 bases match TRBD2. Sequencing used blood. The chain's CDR3 is CASSLFRLAGYNEQFF. The CDR3 nucleotides are TGTGCCAGCAGCTTGTTCCGACTAGCGGGCTATAATGAGCAGTTCTTC.